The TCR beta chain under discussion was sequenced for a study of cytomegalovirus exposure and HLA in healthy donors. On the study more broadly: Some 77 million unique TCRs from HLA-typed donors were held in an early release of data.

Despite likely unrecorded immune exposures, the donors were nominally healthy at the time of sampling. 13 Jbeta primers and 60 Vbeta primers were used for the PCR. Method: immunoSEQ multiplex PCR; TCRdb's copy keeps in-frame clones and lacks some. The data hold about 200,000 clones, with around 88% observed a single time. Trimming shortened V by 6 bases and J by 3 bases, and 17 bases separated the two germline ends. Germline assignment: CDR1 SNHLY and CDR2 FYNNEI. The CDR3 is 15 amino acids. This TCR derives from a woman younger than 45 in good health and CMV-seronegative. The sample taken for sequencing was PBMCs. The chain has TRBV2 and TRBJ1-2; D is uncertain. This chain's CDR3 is CASSPFLRADYGYTF. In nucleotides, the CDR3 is TGTGCCAGCAGCCCTTTTTTGAGGGCGGACTATGGCTACACCTTC.